This section outlines one T cell receptor (beta chain) sequence together with its context. Its antigen is unknown. This entry comes from a study of shared clonotypes between healthy human individuals. Findings of the study overall: Between a few donors, naive CD4 clonotypes were shared at a level of about 5%.

CDR3 size: 15 residues. After removal of 3 bases from V and 7 bases from J, the junction contained 6 bases not matched to a gene. The germline V gene encodes CDR1 SGHDT and CDR2 YYEEEE. The repertoire was sequenced with immunoSEQ multiplex PCR; TCRdb's copy has only in-frame clones and lacks some. Of some 2 million clones in the sample, approximately 95% were seen once. CD45RO-negative CD8 cells positively selected for CCR7 made up the naive population, which excluded terminally differentiated effector memory CD45RA+ cells. The sequence came from a man aged 18 to 30 in good health. V is TRBV5-6 and J is TRBJ2-1; 11 nucleotides agree with TRBD2. The sequencing sample was made of naive CD8+ T cells sorted from blood. The CDR3 coding sequence is TGTGCCAGCAGCTCACTAGCGGGAGTATCAAATGAGCAGTTCTTC. Translated: CASSSLAGVSNEQFF.